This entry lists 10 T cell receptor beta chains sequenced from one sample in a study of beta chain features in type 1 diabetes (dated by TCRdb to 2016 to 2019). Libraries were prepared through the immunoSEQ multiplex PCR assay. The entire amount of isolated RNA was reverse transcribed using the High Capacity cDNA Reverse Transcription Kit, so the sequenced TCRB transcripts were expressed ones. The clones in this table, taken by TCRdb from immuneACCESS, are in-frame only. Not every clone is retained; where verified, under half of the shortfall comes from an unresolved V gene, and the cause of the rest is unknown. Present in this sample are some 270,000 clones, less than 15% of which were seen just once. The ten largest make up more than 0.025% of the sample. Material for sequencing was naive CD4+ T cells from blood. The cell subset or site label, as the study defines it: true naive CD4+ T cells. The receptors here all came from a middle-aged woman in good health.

The DNA for the CDR3 is TGTGCCACCGCGCCGCTAGCGGGGGGCGTTCTGTACTTC. It specifies CATAPLAGGVLYF. The chain uses TRBV19 and TRBJ2-4; 11 bases agree with TRBD2. Per germline, CDR1 LNHDA and CDR2 SQIVND (reference sequence). The CDR3 is 13 residues long. Trimming cost V 10 bases and J 15 bases; bases outside gene matches: 14.

The CDR3 DNA follows: TGTGCCAGCTCAGCACAGGGGGCAGGCACTGAAGCTTTCTTT. Translated: CASSAQGAGTEAFF. The rearrangement joins TRBV18 to TRBJ1-1, with TRBD1 identical over 9 bases. CDR3 length equals 14 residues. CDR1 is KGHSH, CDR2 LQKENI, per germline. With 5 bases clipped from V and 4 bases from J, the junction kept 5 bases outside the gene matches.

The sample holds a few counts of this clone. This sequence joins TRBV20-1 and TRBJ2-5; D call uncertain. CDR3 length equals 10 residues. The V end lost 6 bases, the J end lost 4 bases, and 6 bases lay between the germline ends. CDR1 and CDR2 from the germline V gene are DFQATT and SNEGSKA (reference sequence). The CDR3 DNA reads TGCAGTGCCCTCGTAGAGACCCAGTACTTC. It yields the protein CSALVETQYF.

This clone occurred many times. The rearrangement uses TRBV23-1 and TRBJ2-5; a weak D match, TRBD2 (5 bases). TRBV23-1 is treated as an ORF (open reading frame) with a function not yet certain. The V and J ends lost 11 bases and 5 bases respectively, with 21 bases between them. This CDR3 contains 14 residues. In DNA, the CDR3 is TGCGCCGGCACGTGGGAGACGCAAGTCGAGACCCAGTACTTC. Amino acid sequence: CAGTWETQVETQYF.

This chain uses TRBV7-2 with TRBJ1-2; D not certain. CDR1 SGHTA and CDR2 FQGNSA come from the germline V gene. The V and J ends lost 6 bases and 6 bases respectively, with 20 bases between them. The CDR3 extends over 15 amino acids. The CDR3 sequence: CASSTDSRPRNGYTF. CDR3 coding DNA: TGTGCCAGCAGTACCGACTCCCGGCCCCGGAATGGCTACACCTTC.

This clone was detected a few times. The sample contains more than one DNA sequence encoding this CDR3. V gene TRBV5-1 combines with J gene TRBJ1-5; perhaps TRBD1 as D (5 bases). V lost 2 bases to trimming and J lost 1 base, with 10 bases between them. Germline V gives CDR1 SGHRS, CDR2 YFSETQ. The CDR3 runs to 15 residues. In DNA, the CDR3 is TGCGCCAGCAGCTTAGACGGGGGAAGCAATCAGCCCCAGCATTTT. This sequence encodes CASSLDGGSNQPQHF.

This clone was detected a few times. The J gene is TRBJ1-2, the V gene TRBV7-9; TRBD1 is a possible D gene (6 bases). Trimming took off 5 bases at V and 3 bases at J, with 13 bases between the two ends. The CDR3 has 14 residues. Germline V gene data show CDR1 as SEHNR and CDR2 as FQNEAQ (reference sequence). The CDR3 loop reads CASSPSNRDYGYTF. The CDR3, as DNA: TGTGCCAGCAGCCCCTCTAACAGGGACTATGGCTACACCTTC.

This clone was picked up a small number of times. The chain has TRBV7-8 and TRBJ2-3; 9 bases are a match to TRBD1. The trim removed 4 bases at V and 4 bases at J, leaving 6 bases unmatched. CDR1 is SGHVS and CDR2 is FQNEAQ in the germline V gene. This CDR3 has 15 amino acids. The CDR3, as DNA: TGTGCCAGCAGCTACAGGGGGCGGGTAGCAGATACGCAGTATTTT. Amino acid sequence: CASSYRGRVADTQYF.

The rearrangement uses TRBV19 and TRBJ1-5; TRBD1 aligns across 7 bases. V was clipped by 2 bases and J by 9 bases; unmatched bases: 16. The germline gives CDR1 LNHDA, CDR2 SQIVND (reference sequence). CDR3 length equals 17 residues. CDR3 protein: CASSIRRGTAANGPQHF. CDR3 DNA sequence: TGTGCCAGTAGTATAAGGAGAGGGACAGCGGCAAATGGGCCCCAGCATTTT.

CDR3 coding DNA: TGTGCCAGCAGCAAGGCTAACAGGGGGCGTGATGGCTACACCTTC. Amino acid sequence: CASSKANRGRDGYTF. The chain couples TRBV6-5 to TRBJ1-2; 9 nucleotides match TRBD1. V was pared by 6 bases and J by 6 bases, with 11 bases of the junction left unmatched. CDR1 MNHEY and CDR2 SVGAGI come from the germline V gene. The CDR3 covers 15 residues.